Listed below are T cell receptor beta chains from one sample, sequenced in a study of T-cell memory formation after mild COVID-19. TCRdb passed the 5' RACE reads through MiXCR, listing each CDR3 protein once. The sample shows hundreds of thousands of distinct CDR3 sequences, approximately 18% of them seen only once. The source material was PBMCs or a T cell subset sorted from them (not recorded which). The source of these receptors is an adult woman who had mild COVID-19 (a few samples of this study predate the infection). Cell type and time point are not known. Both conserved end residues are part of each CDR3. The order of the fields is J gene, D gene, V gene, CDR3 length, clone size, CDR3 protein, CDR3 DNA. The D gene is left open where the match is weak. Size values are once, few and many counts, or a class for expanded clones, and some rows have none.

>TRBJ2-2|.|TRBV12-3/TRBV12-4|14|.
CASSLGANPGELFF
TGTGCCAGCAGTCTCGGGGCTAACCCCGGGGAGCTGTTTTTT
>TRBJ2-5|TRBD2|TRBV3-1|15|.
CASSQGGLSGETQYF
TGTGCCAGCAGCCAAGGGGGACTATCAGGGGAGACCCAGTACTTC
>TRBJ1-6|.|TRBV25-1|14|.
CASSFELGNSPLHF
TGTGCGTCCTCCTTCGAGCTGGGGAATTCACCCCTCCACTTT
>TRBJ2-7|TRBD2|TRBV7-6|14|many
CASSFLAGGREQYF
TGTGCCAGCAGCTTCTTGGCGGGGGGGCGCGAGCAGTACTTC
>TRBJ2-3|TRBD2|TRBV4-2|16|many
CASSQALAGGTDTQYF
TGTGCCAGCAGCCAAGCACTAGCGGGGGGTACAGATACGCAGTATTTT
>TRBJ1-1|TRBD1|TRBV7-2|13|few
CASSLRGGTGRFF
TGTGCCAGCAGCTTACGTGGGGGGACAGGACGCTTCTTT
>TRBJ2-1|.|TRBV6-6|12|.
CALRGSGHEQFF
TGTGCCCTCAGGGGATCCGGCCATGAGCAGTTCTTC
>TRBJ1-1|TRBD1|TRBV2|15|.
CASSQVTGGNTEAFF
TGTGCCAGCAGTCAAGTGACAGGGGGGAACACTGAAGCTTTCTTT
>TRBJ1-2|TRBD1|TRBV7-9|16|.
CASSGHEGQGHYGYTF
TGTGCCAGCAGCGGACACGAAGGACAGGGTCACTATGGCTACACCTTC
>TRBJ1-1|TRBD1|TRBV6-1|16|few
CATLPGQVIGNTEAFF
TGTGCCACCCTTCCGGGACAGGTGATAGGGAACACTGAAGCTTTCTTT
>TRBJ2-1|.|TRBV5-1|14|.
CASSSGQTYNEQFF
TGCGCCAGCAGTAGCGGACAAACCTACAATGAGCAGTTCTTC
>TRBJ1-4|TRBD1|TRBV5-1|15|.
CASSVEQGINEKLFF
TGCGCCAGCAGCGTGGAACAGGGGATTAATGAAAAACTGTTTTTT
>TRBJ2-7|.|TRBV4-3|15|few
CASSQTHRGSYEQYF
TGCGCCAGCAGCCAGACTCACCGAGGATCCTACGAGCAGTACTTC
>TRBJ1-1|.|TRBV5-1|12|.
CASSLPAHEAFF
TGCGCCAGCAGCTTGCCCGCCCATGAAGCTTTCTTT
>TRBJ2-5|TRBD1|TRBV4-1|16|few
CASSPSGTGTQETQYF
TGCGCCAGCAGCCCCTCCGGGACAGGCACGCAAGAGACCCAGTACTTC
>TRBJ2-6|.|TRBV12-3/TRBV12-4|15|.
CASSLGGLVANVLTF
TGTGCCAGCAGTTTAGGGGGCCTCGTGGCCAACGTCCTGACTTTC
>TRBJ2-1|TRBD2|TRBV4-2|15|few
CASSQSDSGGGEQFF
TGTGCCAGCAGCCAATCTGATAGCGGGGGCGGTGAGCAGTTCTTC
>TRBJ1-3|TRBD1|TRBV9|15|.
CASATGTDSGNTIYF
TGTGCCAGCGCGACCGGGACAGACTCTGGAAACACCATATATTTT
>TRBJ2-2|TRBD2|TRBV7-8|16|.
CASRISGKVHTGELFF
TGTGCCAGCAGGATAAGCGGGAAGGTTCACACCGGGGAGCTGTTTTTT
>TRBJ2-7|.|TRBV18|13|few
CASSPSGDDEQYF
TGTGCCAGCTCACCGTCAGGGGACGACGAGCAGTACTTC
>TRBJ1-2|TRBD1|TRBV3-1|14|.
CASSPGQARDGYTF
TGTGCCAGCAGCCCCGGACAGGCACGGGATGGCTACACCTTC
>TRBJ1-2|.|TRBV7-3|15|.
CASSSSVPPNYGYTF
TGTGCCAGCAGCTCGTCAGTGCCGCCTAACTATGGCTACACCTTC
>TRBJ1-1|.|TRBV3-1|12|few
CASSQGPPEAFF
TGTGCCAGCAGCCAAGGTCCGCCTGAAGCTTTCTTT
>TRBJ1-2|.|TRBV5-1|15|.
CASSPFRDSYYGYTF
TGCGCCAGCAGCCCCTTCCGCGACAGTTACTATGGCTACACCTTC
>TRBJ1-4|.|TRBV5-1|19|.
CASSLAPAAFGTTNEKLFF
TGCGCCAGCAGCTTGGCCCCGGCAGCATTTGGAACAACTAATGAAAAACTGTTTTTT
>TRBJ2-1|.|TRBV6-6|15|.
CASSPTDNLYNEQFF
TGTGCCAGCAGCCCAACGGATAACTTATACAATGAGCAGTTCTTC
>TRBJ1-1|.|TRBV27|15|.
CASSLTAAMNTEAFF
TGTGCCAGCAGTTTAACGGCAGCGATGAACACTGAAGCTTTCTTT
>TRBJ2-7|.|TRBV10-3|12|.
CAIRGLSYEQYF
TGTGCCATCAGGGGCTTGTCCTACGAGCAGTACTTC
>TRBJ2-7|.|TRBV18|15|few
CASSPPRANSYEQYF
TGTGCCAGCTCACCACCCAGGGCTAATTCCTACGAGCAGTACTTC
>TRBJ1-1|.|TRBV4-1|15|.
CASSQGLPANTEAFF
TGCGCCAGCAGCCAAGGCTTACCAGCGAACACTGAAGCTTTCTTT
>TRBJ1-6|.|TRBV6-2/TRBV6-3|14|few
CASSYSGGTSPLHF
TGTGCCAGCAGTTACTCGGGGGGGACTTCACCCCTCCACTTT
>TRBJ2-7|.|TRBV6-5|14|.
CASSMTGSTYEQYF
TGTGCCAGCAGCATGACAGGCTCTACCTACGAGCAGTACTTC
>TRBJ2-4|TRBD1|TRBV12-3/TRBV12-4|15|.
CASSTKGQGPNIQYF
TGTGCCAGCAGTACTAAGGGACAGGGGCCCAACATTCAGTACTTC
>TRBJ1-2|.|TRBV12-3/TRBV12-4|14|many
CASSLGPHASGYTF
TGTGCCAGCAGTTTAGGTCCCCACGCCAGTGGCTACACCTTC
>TRBJ2-1|TRBD2|TRBV3-1|14|.
CASSPGTTGNEQFF
TGTGCCAGCAGCCCCGGGACTACGGGTAATGAGCAGTTCTTC
>TRBJ1-5|.|TRBV3-1|15|.
CASSLAGTLGQPQHF
TGTGCCAGCAGTTTAGCCGGGACTTTGGGGCAGCCCCAGCATTTT
>TRBJ2-4|.|TRBV14|13|few
CASSRDAGGIQYF
TGTGCCAGCAGCAGAGACGCTGGGGGCATTCAGTACTTC
>TRBJ2-3|.|TRBV12-3/TRBV12-4|16|.
CASSGGRHHMRDTQYF
TGTGCCAGCAGTGGCGGCAGGCATCACATGCGGGATACGCAGTATTTT
>TRBJ2-7|TRBD2|TRBV6-6|16|few
CASSYGLADSSYEQYF
TGTGCCAGCAGTTACGGACTAGCGGATAGCTCCTACGAGCAGTACTTC
>TRBJ2-1|.|TRBV5-5|17|once
CASSLAPQCLGYNEQFF
TGTGCCAGCAGCTTGGCGCCCCAGTGCCTGGGGTACAATGAGCAGTTCTTC
>TRBJ1-1|TRBD1|TRBV29-1|15|few
CSVFPPDRWGTEAFF
TGCAGCGTTTTCCCCCCGGACAGGTGGGGCACTGAAGCTTTCTTT
>TRBJ2-1|.|TRBV24-1|14|.
CATSGGIYYNEQFF
TGTGCCACCAGTGGAGGGATCTACTACAATGAGCAGTTCTTC
>TRBJ1-1|.|TRBV29-1|12|.
CSGTLQNTEAFF
TGCAGCGGGACACTTCAGAACACTGAAGCTTTCTTT
>TRBJ2-1|.|TRBV4-3|16|.
CASSQEERFVDNEQFF
TGCGCCAGCAGCCAAGAGGAGAGGTTCGTCGACAATGAGCAGTTCTTC
>TRBJ2-3|TRBD2|TRBV7-2|18|once
CASSPQPLLAVGADTQYF
TGTGCCAGCAGCCCCCAGCCCCTTCTAGCGGTCGGCGCAGATACGCAGTATTTT
>TRBJ2-1|TRBD2|TRBV20-1|14|few
CSAGAGTSFNEQFF
TGCAGTGCTGGCGCCGGGACTAGCTTCAATGAGCAGTTCTTC
>TRBJ2-3|.|TRBV7-3|14|few
CASSRDTRADTQYF
TGTGCCAGCAGTCGAGATACCCGCGCAGATACGCAGTATTTT
>TRBJ2-3|TRBD1|TRBV24-1|16|few
CATSDSPDRNTDTQYF
TGTGCCACCAGTGATTCCCCGGACAGGAACACAGATACGCAGTATTTT
>TRBJ2-3|TRBD2|TRBV12-5|18|.
CASGLVPAGVASTDTQYF
TGTGCTAGTGGTTTGGTACCAGCGGGAGTCGCTAGCACAGATACGCAGTATTTT